This TCR beta chain emerged from a study of blood T cell repertoires in COVID-19. Across the whole study: Researchers got acute and convalescent COVID-19 samples from the United States, Italy and Spain. Nucleic acid was either cDNA or gDNA, and it came from T cells, B-cell-depleted T cells, or PBMCs.

As originally analysed: Amplification from reference gene primers served as the basis for estimated nucleated cell counts. The assay was immunoSEQ multiplex PCR, and TCRdb's table has in-frame clones only and misses some. V and J calls and clone size are as listed in that table; D and trimming were resolved from the DNA. The sample consists of about 200,000 clones, around 84% of them appearing once. Input material: peripheral blood. This sequence originates from a human donor in a cohort sampled during active COVID-19.

The CDR3 loop is CASSSLGDSGNTIYF. The CDR3 DNA sequence: TGCGCCAGCAGCAGCCTAGGGGACTCTGGAAACACCATATATTTT. This chain uses TRBV5-1 with TRBJ1-3, with D perhaps TRBD1 (5 bases). V dropped 4 bases and J dropped 0 bases, with 11 bases sitting between them. The germline V gene encodes CDR1 SGHRS and CDR2 YFSETQ. The CDR3 runs 15 residues.